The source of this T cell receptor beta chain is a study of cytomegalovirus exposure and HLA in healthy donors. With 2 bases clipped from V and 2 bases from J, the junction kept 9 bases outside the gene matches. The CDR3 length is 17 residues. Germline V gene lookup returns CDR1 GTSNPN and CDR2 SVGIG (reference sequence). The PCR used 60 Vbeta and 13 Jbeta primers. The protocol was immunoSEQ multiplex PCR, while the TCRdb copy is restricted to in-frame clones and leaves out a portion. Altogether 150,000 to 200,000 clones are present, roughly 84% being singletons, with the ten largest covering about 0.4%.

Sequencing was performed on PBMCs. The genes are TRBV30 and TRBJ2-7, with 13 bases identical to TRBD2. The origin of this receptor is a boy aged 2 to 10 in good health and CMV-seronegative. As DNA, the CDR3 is TGTGCCTGGAGTAAGCCGGGACTAGCGGGGCTTACCTACGAGCAGTACTTC. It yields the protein CAWSKPGLAGLTYEQYF. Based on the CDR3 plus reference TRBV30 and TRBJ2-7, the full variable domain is SQTIHQWPATLVQPVGSPLSLECTVEGTSNPNLYWYRQAAGRGLQLLFYSVGIGQISSEVPQNLSASRPQDRQFILSSKKLLLSDSGFYLCAWSKPGLAGLTYEQYFGPGTRLTVT.